This T cell receptor (beta chain) is drawn from a study of blood T cell repertoires in COVID-19. The table came from immunoSEQ multiplex PCR; TCRdb's copy has only in-frame clones and leaves some out. The table lists over 200,000 clones, approximately 85% of them singletons. The receptor's source is a human donor in a cohort sampled during active COVID-19. The material sequenced was peripheral blood.

The CDR3 is CASSKETGGSQPQHF. DNA for the CDR3: TGTGCCAGTAGTAAAGAGACAGGGGGCAGTCAGCCCCAGCATTTT. This chain joins TRBV19 and TRBJ1-5; 10 bases are shared with TRBD1. From germline, CDR1 is LNHDA and CDR2 SQIVND (reference sequence). The ends lost 4 bases at V and 6 bases at J; junction bases unmatched: 6. The CDR3 has 15 amino acids.